This T cell receptor (beta chain) was documented in a study of T-cell memory formation after mild COVID-19. Study-level information: For the most part, TCR clusters were specific to one donor.

MiXCR, applied by TCRdb to the 5' RACE reads, yields one record per CDR3 protein. The table records around 320,000 distinct CDR3 sequences, around 30% of them present only once. Turning to this clonotype: Its antigen is unknown.

Study conclusions and caveats: Later expanders leaned CD4+, whereas day 15 to 85 contracting clones were balanced CD4/CD8. Cross-reactive memory apparently joined, as some responding clones appeared in pre-infection memory.

Germline CDR1 and CDR2: SQVTM and ANQGSEA. V lost 4 bases and J lost 10; bases outside the gene matches: 5. The CDR3 is made up of 11 amino acids. The sequence derives from an adult woman who had mild COVID-19 (a few samples of this study predate the infection). Cell type and time point are not known. Input material: PBMCs or a T cell subset sorted from them (not recorded which). The chain is built from TRBV29-1 and TRBJ2-7, with 9 bases identical to TRBD2. CDR3 coding DNA: TGCAGCGTTGTGGCTAGCGGGAAACAGTACTTC. Its protein is CSVVASGKQYF.